A single sample gave rise to the 28 T cell receptor beta chains below, sequenced in a study of control samples from healthy donors and cancer patients. Generated by immunoSEQ multiplex PCR, the TCRdb table keeps only in-frame clones and is missing some. The table includes around 120,000 clones, roughly 90% detected once. The sample taken for sequencing was blood. The receptors were sampled from a woman aged 18-29 years in good health.

About this clone: Other DNA sequences in this sample translate to the same CDR3. This chain connects TRBV5-1 to TRBJ2-7, with D perhaps matching TRBD1 (6 bases). V gave up 0 bases and J gave up 4 bases, with 14 bases separating them. The germline V gene has CDR1 SGHRS and CDR2 YFSETQ. This CDR3 is built from 15 residues. CDR3 residues: CASSLAAGVGYEQYF. The CDR3 nucleotides read TGCGCCAGCAGCTTGGCGGCAGGGGTGGGGTACGAGCAGTACTTC.

The genes are TRBV14 and TRBJ2-7; D remains ambiguous. Between the trimmed V and J ends, which lost 2 bases and 1 base, there was a span of 6 bases. Germline V gives CDR1 SGHDN, CDR2 FVKESK. This CDR3 contains 13 residues. In DNA form, the CDR3 reads TGTGCCAGCAGCCAATTCCGATCCTACGAGCAGTACTTC. It yields the protein CASSQFRSYEQYF.

The rearrangement links TRBV2 to TRBJ2-1; D call uncertain. The CDR3 has 17 residues. The V gene's germline CDR1 is SNHLY and CDR2 FYNNEI. V lost 0 bases, J lost 3 bases, and 15 bases lay in between. CDR3 residues: CASSEALRVLSYNEQFF. In DNA, the CDR3 is TGTGCCAGCAGTGAAGCGCTTAGGGTCCTTAGCTACAATGAGCAGTTCTTC.

The chain is built from TRBV6-2 or TRBV6-3 and TRBJ1-6; 7 bases agree with TRBD1. The trim removed 0 bases at V and 3 bases at J, leaving 14 bases unmatched. The CDR3 length is 20 residues. The germline V gene encodes CDR1 MNHEY and CDR2 SVGEGT. The CDR3 DNA sequence: TGTGCCAGCAGTTACTCGAAATCTTACTTGGGACAGCTCTATAATTCACCCCTCCACTTT. Amino acids: CASSYSKSYLGQLYNSPLHF.

In its sample, this clone was seen a few times. The rearrangement joins TRBV7-3 to TRBJ2-5; the D gene is possibly TRBD1 (6 bases). The V and J ends lost 3 bases and 2 bases respectively, with 13 bases between them. This CDR3 is 15 amino acids long. Germline-derived CDR1 and CDR2 are SGHTA and FQGTGA. The CDR3 coding sequence is TGTGCCAGCAGCTTGATACCGGGACAACAAGAGACCCAGTACTTC. Protein sequence: CASSLIPGQQETQYF.

To note about this clone: The same CDR3 arises from other DNA sequences in this sample as well. The chain couples TRBV18 to TRBJ2-3; TRBD2 matches at 7 bases. This CDR3 contains 14 residues. After removal of 3 bases from V and 3 bases from J, the junction contained 3 bases not matched to a gene. Per germline, CDR1 KGHSH and CDR2 LQKENI. The CDR3 reads CASSPGLSTDTQYF. The CDR3 DNA reads as TGTGCCAGCTCACCGGGACTATCAACAGATACGCAGTATTTT.

The chain uses TRBV10-1 and TRBJ2-7, with D hard to call. Germline values: CDR1 WNHNN, CDR2 SYGVQD (reference sequence). V was pared by 8 bases and J by 3 bases, with 11 bases between. This CDR3 is built from 12 residues. The CDR3 here is CASPDLGYEQYF. CDR3 DNA sequence: TGCGCCAGCCCCGACCTGGGCTACGAGCAGTACTTC.

The rearrangement uses TRBV30 and TRBJ1-6, with a weak D call TRBD1 (5 bases). The V gene lost 2 bases and the J gene lost 6 bases, with 11 bases spanning the gap. CDR1 GTSNPN and CDR2 SVGIG come from the germline V gene (reference sequence). The CDR3 runs 14 residues. The chain's CDR3 is CAWSRGSGNSPLHF. The DNA for the CDR3 is TGTGCCTGGAGTCGGGGCAGCGGTAATTCACCCCTCCACTTT.

The rearrangement uses TRBV7-8 and TRBJ1-6; possibly TRBD1 for D (6 bases). V lost 1 base to trimming and J lost 2 bases, with 9 bases between them. The CDR3 consists of 16 residues. Germline V lookup: CDR1 SGHVS, CDR2 FQNEAQ. As DNA, the CDR3 is TGTGCCAGCAGCTTAGGGACAGCCCCCTATAATTCACCCCTCCACTTT. It translates to CASSLGTAPYNSPLHF.

This sequence joins TRBV7-8 and TRBJ1-2; D unclear. This CDR3 contains 15 residues. Germline values: CDR1 SGHVS, CDR2 FQNEAQ. V lost 1 base and J 5 bases, leaving 14 bases between the germline ends. The CDR3 DNA reads TGTGCCAGCAGCTTAGGATCAGCCGGTCTTTATGGCTACACCTTC. Translation: CASSLGSAGLYGYTF.

The rearrangement links TRBV24-1 to TRBJ1-1; 7 positions agree with TRBD1. Germline V CDR1 and CDR2: KGHDR, SFDVKD. V trimming: 2 bases; J trimming: 10 bases; junction bases outside the gene matches: 3. The CDR3 sequence is 12 residues long. The CDR3 here is CATSDSTGPAFF. CDR3 coding DNA: TGTGCCACCAGTGATTCGACAGGGCCAGCTTTCTTT.

This chain joins TRBV7-9 and TRBJ2-7; 7 nucleotides line up with TRBD2. There are 15 residues in the CDR3. Per the germline V gene, CDR1 is SEHNR and CDR2 is FQNEAQ (reference sequence). V dropped 2 bases and J dropped 5; count of bases not matched to a gene: 9. CDR3 nucleotide sequence: TGTGCCAGCAGCTTAATCGGGAGTCGGGGGGACGAGCAGTACTTC. It encodes CASSLIGSRGDEQYF.

J is TRBJ2-3 and V is TRBV7-9; 7 bases are a match to TRBD2. V shed 1 base and J 2 bases; nucleotides not matched to a gene: 3. The CDR3 consists of 15 residues. CDR1 and CDR2 (germline): SEHNR, FQNEAQ (reference sequence). CDR3 loop: CASSLGAGDTDTQYF. The CDR3 bases are TGTGCCAGCAGCTTAGGTGCGGGAGACACAGATACGCAGTATTTT.

This clone was seen once. The chain couples TRBV27 to TRBJ1-1, with D possibly being TRBD1 (5 bases). From germline, CDR1 is MNHEY and CDR2 SMNVEV (reference sequence). The CDR3 has 14 residues. V gave up 2 bases and J gave up 5 bases, with 12 bases separating them. This chain's CDR3 is CASSLILGGTEAFF. The CDR3 bases are TGTGCCAGCAGTTTAATTCTGGGGGGGACTGAAGCTTTCTTT.

The rearrangement links TRBV11-2 to TRBJ2-7, with D perhaps TRBD2 (6 bases). CDR1 is SGHAT and CDR2 is FQNNGV in the germline V gene. Trimming removed 2 bases from V and 3 bases from J, with 14 bases in between. This CDR3 contains 15 residues. CDR3 protein: CASSLYPTSSYEQYF. For the CDR3, the DNA is TGTGCCAGCAGCTTATATCCCACTAGCAGCTACGAGCAGTACTTC.

The rearrangement joins TRBV6-5 to TRBJ1-2, with 7 bases identical to TRBD1. The junction had 8 bases not matched to a gene; V was cut back by 5 bases and J by 8 bases. Looked up from germline, CDR1 is MNHEY and CDR2 is SVGAGI. The CDR3 runs 13 residues. The CDR3 loop reads CASSPRTGLGYTF. Written as DNA, the CDR3 is TGTGCCAGCAGTCCACGGACAGGTCTCGGCTACACCTTC.

The rearrangement joins TRBV29-1 to TRBJ1-1; D uncertain. The V end lost 2 bases, the J end lost 4 bases, and 14 bases lay between the germline ends. CDR3 length: 14 amino acids. The germline gives CDR1 SQVTM, CDR2 ANQGSEA. Here the CDR3 reads CSVERAVRSTEAFF. CDR3 DNA: TGCAGCGTTGAAAGGGCAGTCAGAAGCACTGAAGCTTTCTTT.

The chain employs TRBV28 and TRBJ2-7, with 7 bases lining up with TRBD2. V was clipped by 5 bases and J by 1 base; unmatched bases: 8. Germline loops: CDR1 MDHEN, CDR2 SYDVKM. This CDR3 spans 15 amino acids. CDR3 in amino acids: CASSPGLRPSYEQYF. CDR3 nucleotides: TGTGCCAGCAGTCCGGGACTACGCCCTTCCTACGAGCAGTACTTC.

The J gene is TRBJ2-3, the V gene TRBV5-4, with TRBD1 matching over 7 bases. CDR3 length equals 15 residues. Germline CDR1 SGHNT, CDR2 YYREEE (reference sequence). The V gene end was trimmed by 2 bases and the J gene end by 1 base; junction bases not matched to a gene: 4. CDR3 region: CASSFEGAGTDTQYF. The CDR3 region has the DNA TGTGCCAGCAGCTTTGAGGGGGCAGGCACAGATACGCAGTATTTT.

This clone was found once. This chain connects TRBV24-1 to TRBJ2-3; D perhaps matches TRBD1 (5 bases). The CDR3 consists of 14 residues. The germline gives CDR1 KGHDR, CDR2 SFDVKD. V was cut by 2 bases and J by 1 base, with 6 bases left in between. CDR3: CATSDSRGTDTQYF. In DNA form, the CDR3 reads TGTGCCACCAGTGATTCCAGGGGCACAGATACGCAGTATTTT.

V is TRBV28 and J is TRBJ2-5, with a tentative D call TRBD2 (6 bases). Germline V CDR1 and CDR2: MDHEN, SYDVKM. Trimming cost V 5 bases and J 5 bases, with 18 bases left between them. This CDR3 is 15 amino acids long. The CDR3, as DNA: TGTGCCAGCAGTACCCCTTCGGAGGGCTGGGAGACCCAGTACTTC. It encodes CASSTPSEGWETQYF.

V usage is TRBV7-2 and J usage is TRBJ2-7; a possible D gene is TRBD2 (6 bases). The germline V gene has CDR1 SGHTA and CDR2 FQGNSA. The V end was cut by 5 bases, the J end by 7 bases, with 21 bases between. The CDR3 spans 15 residues. In DNA, the CDR3 is TGTGCCAGCAGCCCGAGTATAGGGCCACGGGGGGAGCAGTACTTC. Translating it yields CASSPSIGPRGEQYF.

In this sample, this clone turned up once. This chain connects TRBV18 to TRBJ2-1, with 9 positions matching TRBD1. CDR1 and CDR2 from the germline V gene are KGHSH and LQKENI. After removal of 6 bases from V and 5 bases from J, the junction contained 8 bases not matched to a gene. The length of the CDR3 is 15 residues. This CDR3 reads CASSPDRGGHNEQFF. In DNA, the CDR3 is TGTGCCAGCTCCCCGGACAGGGGAGGTCACAATGAGCAGTTCTTC.

This chain joins TRBV4-3 and TRBJ1-2; D gene uncertain. Between the trimmed V and J ends, which lost 0 bases and 2 bases, there was a span of 16 bases. This CDR3 contains 17 residues. From germline, CDR1 is LGHNA and CDR2 YSLEER. Here the CDR3 DNA reads TGCGCCAGCAGCCAAGAGAGGCAATTCGCCGCAAACTATGGCTACACCTTC. This translates into CASSQERQFAANYGYTF.

This clone was observed once. The chain uses TRBV9 and TRBJ2-5; D is possibly TRBD1 or TRBD2 (5 bases each). V gave up 4 bases and J gave up 8 bases, with 15 bases separating them. CDR3 length equals 13 residues. CDR1 and CDR2 (germline): SGDLS, YYNGEE. The CDR3 here is CASSPFAGDTQYF. The DNA for the CDR3 is TGTGCCAGCAGCCCATTCGCTGGGGACACCCAGTACTTC.

On this clone itself: An end of the junction differs from the germline gene, which may be a read error. The J gene is TRBJ2-1, the V gene TRBV2; possibly TRBD1 or TRBD2 for D (5 bases each). Germline CDR1 and CDR2: SNHLY and FYNNEI. CDR3 length equals 12 residues. The DNA of the CDR3 is TGTGCCAGCACGGGGCTGGCGGCAGCCCAGATCTTC. Its protein product is CASTGLAAAQIF. The whole variable domain, filled in from reference TRBV2 and TRBJ2-1, reads EPEVTQTPSHQVTQMGQEVILRCVPISNHLYFYWYRQILGQKVEFLVSFYNNEISEKSEIFDDQFSVERPDGSNFTLKIRSTKLEDSAMYFCASTGLAAAQIFGPGTRLTVL.

The rearrangement joins TRBV4-2 to TRBJ1-2; D unresolved. Trimming removed 0 bases at V and 4 bases at J, with 15 bases between. Germline CDR1 reads LGHNA; CDR2 reads YNFKEQ. This CDR3 is built from 16 residues. The CDR3 loop reads CASSQDPRAILYGYTF. The CDR3 DNA is TGTGCCAGCAGCCAAGATCCTCGAGCGATACTCTATGGCTACACCTTC.

This chain connects TRBV11-2 to TRBJ2-7, with 8 bases that match TRBD2. This CDR3 contains 13 residues. V shed 7 bases, J shed 2 bases, and the junction held 4 bases outside the gene matches. Germline CDR1 is SGHAT and CDR2 is FQNNGV. The CDR3 reads CASTYGRAYEQYF. The DNA of the CDR3 is TGTGCCAGCACCTACGGGAGGGCCTACGAGCAGTACTTC.